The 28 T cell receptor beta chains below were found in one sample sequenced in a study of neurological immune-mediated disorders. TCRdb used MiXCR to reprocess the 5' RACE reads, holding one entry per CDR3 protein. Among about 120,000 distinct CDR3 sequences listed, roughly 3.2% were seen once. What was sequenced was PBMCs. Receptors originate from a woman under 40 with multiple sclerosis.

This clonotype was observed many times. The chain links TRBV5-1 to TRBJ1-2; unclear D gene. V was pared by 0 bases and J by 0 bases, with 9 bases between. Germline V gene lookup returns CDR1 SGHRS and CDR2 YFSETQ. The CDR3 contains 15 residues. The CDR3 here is CASSLAPFPNYGYTF. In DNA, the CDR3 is TGCGCCAGCAGCTTGGCTCCATTTCCTAACTATGGCTACACCTTC.

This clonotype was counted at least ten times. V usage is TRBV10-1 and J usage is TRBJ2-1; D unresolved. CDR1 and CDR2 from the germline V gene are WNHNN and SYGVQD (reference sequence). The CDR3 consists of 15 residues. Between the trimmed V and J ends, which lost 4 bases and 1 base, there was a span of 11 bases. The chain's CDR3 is CASSALDPSYNEQFF. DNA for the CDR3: TGCGCCAGCAGTGCTCTGGACCCATCCTACAATGAGCAGTTCTTC.

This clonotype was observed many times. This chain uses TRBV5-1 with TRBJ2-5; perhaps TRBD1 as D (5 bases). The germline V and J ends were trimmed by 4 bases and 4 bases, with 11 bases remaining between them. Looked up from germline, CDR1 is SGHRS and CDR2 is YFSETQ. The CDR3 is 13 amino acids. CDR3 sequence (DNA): TGCGCCAGCAGCCCAGGGAATGGAGAGACCCAGTACTTC. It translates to CASSPGNGETQYF. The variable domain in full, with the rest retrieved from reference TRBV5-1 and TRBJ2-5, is KAGVTQTPRYLIKTRGQQVTLSCSPISGHRSVSWYQQTPGQGLQFLFEYFSETQRNKGNFPGRFSGRQFSNSRSEMNVSTLELGDSALYLCASSPGNGETQYFGPGTRLLVL.

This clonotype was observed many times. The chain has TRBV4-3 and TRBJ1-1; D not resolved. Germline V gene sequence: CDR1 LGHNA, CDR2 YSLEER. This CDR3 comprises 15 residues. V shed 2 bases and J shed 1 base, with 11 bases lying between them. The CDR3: CASSQLPGGNTEAFF. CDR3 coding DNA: TGCGCCAGCAGCCAACTCCCGGGTGGGAACACTGAAGCTTTCTTT.

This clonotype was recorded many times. The CDR3 region is CASSFSANNEQFF. CDR3 bases: TGTGCCAGCAGCTTTTCAGCAAACAATGAGCAGTTCTTC. The V and J genes are TRBV5-5 and TRBJ2-1; no clear D. The CDR3 runs 13 residues. Trimming shortened V by 2 bases and J by 5 bases, and 8 bases separated the two germline ends. CDR1 and CDR2 (germline): SGHKS, YYEKEE (reference sequence).

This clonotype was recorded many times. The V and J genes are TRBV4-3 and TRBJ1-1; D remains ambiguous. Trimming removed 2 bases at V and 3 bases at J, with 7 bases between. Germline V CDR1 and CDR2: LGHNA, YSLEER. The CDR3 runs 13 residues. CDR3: CASSQIQYTEAFF. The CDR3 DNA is TGCGCCAGCAGCCAAATACAGTACACTGAAGCTTTCTTT.

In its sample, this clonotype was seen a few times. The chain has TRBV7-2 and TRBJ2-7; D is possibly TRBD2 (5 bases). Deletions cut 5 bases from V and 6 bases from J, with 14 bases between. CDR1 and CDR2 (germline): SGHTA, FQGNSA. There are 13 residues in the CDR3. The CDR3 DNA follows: TGTGCCAGCAGCCCACAACAGACTACCGAGCAGTACTTC. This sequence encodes CASSPQQTTEQYF.

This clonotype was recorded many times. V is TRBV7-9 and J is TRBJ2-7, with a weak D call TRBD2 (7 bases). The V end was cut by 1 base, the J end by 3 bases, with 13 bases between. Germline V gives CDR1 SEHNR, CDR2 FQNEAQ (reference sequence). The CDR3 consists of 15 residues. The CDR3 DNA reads TGTGCCAGCAGCTTAGTTACAGGGAGGGGCTACGAGCAGTACTTC. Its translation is CASSLVTGRGYEQYF.

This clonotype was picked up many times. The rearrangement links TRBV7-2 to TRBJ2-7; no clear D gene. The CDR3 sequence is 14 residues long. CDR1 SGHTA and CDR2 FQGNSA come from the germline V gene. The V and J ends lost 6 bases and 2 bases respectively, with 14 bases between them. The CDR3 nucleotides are TGTGCCAGCAGAAAACTTGAGGAAACCTACGAGCAGTACTTC. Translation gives CASRKLEETYEQYF.

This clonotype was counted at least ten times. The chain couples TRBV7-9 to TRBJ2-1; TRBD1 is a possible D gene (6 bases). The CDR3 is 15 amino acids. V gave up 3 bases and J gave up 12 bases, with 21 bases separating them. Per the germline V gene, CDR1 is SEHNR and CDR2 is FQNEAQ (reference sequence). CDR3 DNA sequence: TGTGCCAGCAGCTTGACACGGACGGAGAAGACAGGGCAGTTCTTC. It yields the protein CASSLTRTEKTGQFF.

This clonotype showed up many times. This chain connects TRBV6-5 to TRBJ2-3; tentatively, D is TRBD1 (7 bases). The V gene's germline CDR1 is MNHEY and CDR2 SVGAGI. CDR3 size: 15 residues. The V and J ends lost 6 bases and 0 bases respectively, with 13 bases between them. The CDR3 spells CASRGGQLSTDTQYF. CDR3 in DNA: TGTGCCAGCAGGGGGGGACAGTTAAGCACAGATACGCAGTATTTT.

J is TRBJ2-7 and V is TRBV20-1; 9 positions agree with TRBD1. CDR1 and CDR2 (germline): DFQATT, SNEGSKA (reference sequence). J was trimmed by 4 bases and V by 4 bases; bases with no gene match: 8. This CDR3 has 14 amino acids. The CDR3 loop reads CSAIPGTGIYEQYF. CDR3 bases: TGCAGTGCTATCCCCGGGACAGGGATATACGAGCAGTACTTC.

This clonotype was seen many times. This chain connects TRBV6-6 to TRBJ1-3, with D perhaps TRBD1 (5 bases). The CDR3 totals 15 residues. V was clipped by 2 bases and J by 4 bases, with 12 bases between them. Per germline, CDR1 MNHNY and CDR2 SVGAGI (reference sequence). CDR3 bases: TGTGCCAGCAGTTACCAGGGCACCTACGGAAACACCATATATTTT. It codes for CASSYQGTYGNTIYF.

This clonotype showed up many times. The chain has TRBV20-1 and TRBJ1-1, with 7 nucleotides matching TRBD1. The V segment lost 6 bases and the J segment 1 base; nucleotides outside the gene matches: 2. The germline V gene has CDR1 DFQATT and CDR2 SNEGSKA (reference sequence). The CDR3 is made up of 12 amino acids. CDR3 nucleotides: TGCAGTGCGAGACAGGGGAACACTGAAGCTTTCTTT. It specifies CSARQGNTEAFF.

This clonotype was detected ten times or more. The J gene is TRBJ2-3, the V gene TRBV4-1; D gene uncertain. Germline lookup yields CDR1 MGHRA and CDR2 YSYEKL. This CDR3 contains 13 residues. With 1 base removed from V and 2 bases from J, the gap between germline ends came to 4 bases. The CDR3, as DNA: TGCGCCAGCAGCCAAGGTTCCACAGATACGCAGTATTTT. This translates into CASSQGSTDTQYF.

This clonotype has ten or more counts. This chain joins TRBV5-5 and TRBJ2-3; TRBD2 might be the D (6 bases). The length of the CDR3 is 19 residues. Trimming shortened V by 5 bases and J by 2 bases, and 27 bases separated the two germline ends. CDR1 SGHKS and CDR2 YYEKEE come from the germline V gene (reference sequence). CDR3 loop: CASRIITGLGLSFTDTQYF. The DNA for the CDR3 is TGTGCCAGCAGAATAATTACGGGACTCGGCCTGTCATTCACAGATACGCAGTATTTT.

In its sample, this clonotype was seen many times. The CDR3: CASSLGASNTEAFF. CDR3 in DNA: TGTGCCAGCAGCTTAGGGGCTTCGAACACTGAAGCTTTCTTT. The chain employs TRBV7-9 and TRBJ1-1, with D unresolved. The length of the CDR3 is 14 residues. The germline gives CDR1 SEHNR, CDR2 FQNEAQ (reference sequence). Trimming shortened V by 1 base and J by 1 base, and 7 bases separated the two germline ends.

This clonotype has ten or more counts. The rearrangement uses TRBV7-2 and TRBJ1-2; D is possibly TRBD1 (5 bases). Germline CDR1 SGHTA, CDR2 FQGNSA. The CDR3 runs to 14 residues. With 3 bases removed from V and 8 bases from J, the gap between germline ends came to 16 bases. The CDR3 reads CASSFTSGGEGYTF. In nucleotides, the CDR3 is TGTGCCAGCAGCTTTACCTCGGGGGGTGAAGGCTACACCTTC.

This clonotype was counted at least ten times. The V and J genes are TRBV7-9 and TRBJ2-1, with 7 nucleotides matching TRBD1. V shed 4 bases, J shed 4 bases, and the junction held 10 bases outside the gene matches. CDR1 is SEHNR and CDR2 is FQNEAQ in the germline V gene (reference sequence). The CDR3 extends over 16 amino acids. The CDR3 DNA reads TGTGCCAGCAGCTCCATCCGGGACAGAGCTTACAATGAGCAGTTCTTC. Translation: CASSSIRDRAYNEQFF.

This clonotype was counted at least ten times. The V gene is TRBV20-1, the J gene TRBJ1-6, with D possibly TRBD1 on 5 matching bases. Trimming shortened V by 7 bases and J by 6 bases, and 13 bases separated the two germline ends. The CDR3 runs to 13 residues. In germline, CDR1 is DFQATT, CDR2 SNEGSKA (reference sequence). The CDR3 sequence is CSVSGRGNSPLHF. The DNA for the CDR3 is TGCAGTGTGTCGGGACGGGGTAATTCACCCCTCCACTTT.

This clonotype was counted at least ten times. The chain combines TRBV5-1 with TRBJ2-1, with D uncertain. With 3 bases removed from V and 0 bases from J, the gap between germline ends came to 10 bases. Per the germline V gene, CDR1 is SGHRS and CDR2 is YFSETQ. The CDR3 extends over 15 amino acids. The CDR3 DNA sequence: TGCGCCAGCAGCTACGGACCCAGCTCCTACAATGAGCAGTTCTTC. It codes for CASSYGPSSYNEQFF.

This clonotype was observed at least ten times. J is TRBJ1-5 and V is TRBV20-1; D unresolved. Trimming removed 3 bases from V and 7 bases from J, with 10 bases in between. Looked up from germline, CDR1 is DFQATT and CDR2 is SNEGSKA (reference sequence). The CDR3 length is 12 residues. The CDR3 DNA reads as TGCAGTGCTAGTGGAGGGAGCCAGCCCCAGCATTTT. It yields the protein CSASGGSQPQHF.

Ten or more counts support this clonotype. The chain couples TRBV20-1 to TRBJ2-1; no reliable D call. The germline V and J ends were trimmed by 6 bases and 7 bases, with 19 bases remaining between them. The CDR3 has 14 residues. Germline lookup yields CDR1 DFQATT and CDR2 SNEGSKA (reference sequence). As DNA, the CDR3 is TGCAGTGCCCCCCGCTTAGATCTTATAAATGAGCAGTTCTTC. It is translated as CSAPRLDLINEQFF.

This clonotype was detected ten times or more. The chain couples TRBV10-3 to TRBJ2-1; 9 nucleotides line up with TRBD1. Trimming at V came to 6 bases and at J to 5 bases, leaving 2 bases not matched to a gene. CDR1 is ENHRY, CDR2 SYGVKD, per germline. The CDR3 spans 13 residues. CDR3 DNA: TGTGCCATCAGAGGACAGGGGAACAATGAGCAGTTCTTC. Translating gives CAIRGQGNNEQFF.

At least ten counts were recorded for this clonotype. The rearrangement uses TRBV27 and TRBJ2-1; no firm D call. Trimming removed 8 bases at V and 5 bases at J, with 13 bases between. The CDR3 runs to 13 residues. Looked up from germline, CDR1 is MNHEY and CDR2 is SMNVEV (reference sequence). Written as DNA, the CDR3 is TGTGCCAGCTCCTGGTCAGCGAACAATGAGCAGTTCTTC. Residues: CASSWSANNEQFF.

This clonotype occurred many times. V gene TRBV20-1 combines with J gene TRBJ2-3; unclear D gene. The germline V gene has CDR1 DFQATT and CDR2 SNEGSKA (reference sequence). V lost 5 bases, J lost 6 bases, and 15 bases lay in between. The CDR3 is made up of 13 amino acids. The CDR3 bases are TGCAGTGCTGGAGCAGCCGAGGTGGATACGCAGTATTTT. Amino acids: CSAGAAEVDTQYF.

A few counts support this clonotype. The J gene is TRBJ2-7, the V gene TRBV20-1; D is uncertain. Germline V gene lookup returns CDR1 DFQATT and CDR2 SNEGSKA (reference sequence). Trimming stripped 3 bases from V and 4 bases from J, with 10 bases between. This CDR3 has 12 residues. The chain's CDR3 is CSARDYSYEQYF. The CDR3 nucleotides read TGCAGTGCTAGGGATTACTCGTACGAGCAGTACTTC.

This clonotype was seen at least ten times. The CDR3 coding sequence is TGCGCCAGCAGCCTGGGGACAGCTACGGGAGAGACCCAGTACTTC. This translates into CASSLGTATGETQYF. V is TRBV5-1 and J is TRBJ2-5; 7 positions match TRBD1. Losses at the gene ends were 4 bases for V and 4 bases for J; bases not matched to a gene: 10. The germline CDR1 and CDR2 sequences are SGHRS and YFSETQ. The CDR3 sequence is 15 residues long. The full variable domain, its missing parts supplied by reference TRBV5-1 and TRBJ2-5, is KAGVTQTPRYLIKTRGQQVTLSCSPISGHRSVSWYQQTPGQGLQFLFEYFSETQRNKGNFPGRFSGRQFSNSRSEMNVSTLELGDSALYLCASSLGTATGETQYFGPGTRLLVL.